Below, 21 T cell receptor beta chains from the same sample are listed, as sequenced in a study of blood T cell repertoires in COVID-19. Assay: immunoSEQ multiplex PCR; the TCRdb copy retains only in-frame clones and omits some. The data contain about 42,000 clones, roughly 88% of them seen just once; the ten biggest clones take up about 2.4%. The source material was peripheral blood. Receptors originate from a human donor in a cohort sampled during active COVID-19.

The rearrangement joins TRBV9 to TRBJ2-6; TRBD2 agrees at 8 bases. Germline V CDR1 and CDR2: SGDLS, YYNGEE. This CDR3 spans 17 amino acids. The junction had 9 bases not matched to a gene; V was cut back by 7 bases and J by 0 bases. The CDR3 spells CASGTGGRPSGANVLTF. As DNA, the CDR3 is TGTGCCAGCGGGACGGGAGGGCGGCCCTCTGGGGCCAACGTCCTGACTTTC.

This clone appeared once. V usage is TRBV4-1 and J usage is TRBJ1-2; 8 nucleotides agree with TRBD1. CDR3 length: 15 amino acids. Germline V lookup: CDR1 MGHRA, CDR2 YSYEKL. Germline trimming cut 3 bases from V and 5 bases from J; bases unmatched to any gene: 8. CDR3 DNA: TGCGCCAGCAGCCAGTCTCCACAGGGGGGGTATGGCTACACCTTC. As protein: CASSQSPQGGYGYTF.

Only one count was recorded for this clone. The rearrangement uses TRBV11-2 and TRBJ2-2, with TRBD2 identical over 12 bases. With 0 bases clipped from V and 3 bases from J, the junction kept 5 bases outside the gene matches. Germline values: CDR1 SGHAT, CDR2 FQNNGV. There are 18 residues in the CDR3. The CDR3 coding sequence is TGTGCCAGCAGCTTAGATGGGACTAGCGGGTTATACACCGGGGAGCTGTTTTTT. Amino acid sequence: CASSLDGTSGLYTGELFF.

This clone was seen once. The V gene is TRBV7-3, the J gene TRBJ2-3; the match to TRBD2 covers 11 bases. Trimming cost V 1 base and J 4 bases; bases outside gene matches: 4. The CDR3 has 16 amino acids. CDR1 and CDR2 from the germline V gene are SGHTA and FQGTGA. CDR3 region: CASSLKLAGAADTQYF. In nucleotides, the CDR3 is TGTGCCAGCAGCTTAAAACTAGCGGGGGCGGCAGATACGCAGTATTTT.

The rearrangement joins TRBV7-9 to TRBJ2-1, with TRBD2 as a possible D gene (7 bases). The CDR3 covers 15 residues. V lost 2 bases to trimming and J lost 8 bases, with 16 bases between them. Germline V gives CDR1 SEHNR, CDR2 FQNEAQ (reference sequence). The CDR3 bases are TGTGCCAGCAGCTTAAAGGGGGGGCCTGGGGATGAGCAGTTCTTC. It yields the protein CASSLKGGPGDEQFF.

The chain carries TRBV15 and TRBJ1-4; possibly TRBD1 for D (6 bases). The V end lost 5 bases, the J end lost 8 bases, and 18 bases lay between the germline ends. Per the germline V gene, CDR1 is LNHNV and CDR2 is YYDKDF (reference sequence). The CDR3 sequence is 15 residues long. The CDR3 sequence is CATSRGGTGSEKLFF. The CDR3 bases are TGTGCCACCAGCCGGGGGGGTACAGGGAGCGAAAAACTGTTTTTT. The complete variable domain, with remaining parts taken from reference TRBV15 and TRBJ1-4, reads DAMVIQNPRYQVTQFGKPVTLSCSQTLNHNVMYWYQQKSSQAPKLLFHYYDKDFNNEADTPDNFQSRRPNTSFCFLDIRSPGLGDTAMYLCATSRGGTGSEKLFFGSGTQLSVL.

The chain has TRBV7-9 and TRBJ2-1, with 10 bases that match TRBD2. With 2 bases clipped from V and 8 bases from J, the junction kept 9 bases outside the gene matches. Germline CDR1 reads SEHNR; CDR2 reads FQNEAQ (reference sequence). The CDR3 consists of 16 residues. The CDR3 region is CASSLQSGGARDEQFF. In DNA form, the CDR3 reads TGTGCCAGCAGCTTACAAAGCGGGGGGGCCCGGGATGAGCAGTTCTTC.

J is TRBJ1-1 and V is TRBV6-5, with D tentatively TRBD1 (5 bases). This CDR3 has 13 residues. Germline assignment: CDR1 MNHEY and CDR2 SVGAGI. The V gene lost 2 bases and the J gene lost 7 bases, with 11 bases spanning the gap. The CDR3 region is CASSYPDSLEAFF. The CDR3 DNA reads as TGTGCCAGCAGTTACCCCGACAGCCTTGAAGCTTTCTTT.

V usage is TRBV5-1 and J usage is TRBJ2-2, with a possible D match to TRBD1 (5 bases). Trimming shortened V by 4 bases and J by 1 base, and 14 bases separated the two germline ends. Germline assignment: CDR1 SGHRS and CDR2 YFSETQ. CDR3 size: 16 residues. The CDR3 DNA is TGCGCCAGCAGCACAGTGGTGGGGCAGAACACCGGGGAGCTGTTTTTT. Protein: CASSTVVGQNTGELFF.

This clone was detected a few times. CDR3 residues: CASSAGGLYGYTF. The CDR3 DNA is TGTGCCAGCAGCGCCGGGGGACTCTATGGCTACACCTTC. The V call is TRBV9, the J call TRBJ1-2; D is possibly TRBD1 (5 bases). The CDR3 extends over 13 amino acids. With 3 bases removed from V and 4 bases from J, the gap between germline ends came to 10 bases. The germline V gene has CDR1 SGDLS and CDR2 YYNGEE.

The V call is TRBV5-5, the J call TRBJ1-4; 10 bases are shared with TRBD1. The V gene's germline CDR1 is SGHKS and CDR2 YYEKEE (reference sequence). Trimming cost V 3 bases and J 7 bases; bases outside gene matches: 3. The CDR3 runs 14 residues. Here the CDR3 DNA reads TGTGCCAGCAGCTGGGACAGGGGAGGTGAAAAACTGTTTTTT. Its translation: CASSWDRGGEKLFF.

The rearrangement joins TRBV3-1 (or the pseudogene TRBV3-2) to TRBJ1-3, with TRBD1 matching 8 bases. J gave up 3 bases and V 4 bases, and 8 bases lay outside the gene matches. Germline CDR1 is LGHDT and CDR2 is YNNKEL (reference sequence). The CDR3 is made up of 16 amino acids. The CDR3, as DNA: TGTGCCAGCAGCCTCACTCAGGGGGCCTTTGGAAACACCATATATTTT. Translation: CASSLTQGAFGNTIYF.

The V and J genes are TRBV3-1 (or the pseudogene TRBV3-2) and TRBJ2-1, with 7 bases lining up with TRBD2. CDR1 and CDR2 (germline): LGHDT, YNNKEL (reference sequence). The CDR3 has 15 residues. Trimming removed 1 base from V and 5 bases from J; junction bases left unmatched: 5. This CDR3 reads CASSQVGGGHNEQFF. CDR3 DNA sequence: TGTGCCAGCAGCCAAGTGGGGGGGGGACACAATGAGCAGTTCTTC.

J is TRBJ2-1 and V is TRBV7-9, with 8 positions matching TRBD1. This CDR3 is built from 13 residues. V trimming: 2 bases; J trimming: 6 bases; junction bases outside the gene matches: 0. The germline gives CDR1 SEHNR, CDR2 FQNEAQ (reference sequence). The CDR3 sequence is CASSLQGANEQFF. The CDR3 DNA follows: TGTGCCAGCAGCTTACAGGGGGCCAATGAGCAGTTCTTC.

This clone was counted once. The chain uses TRBV19 and TRBJ1-3; D may be TRBD1 (5 bases). CDR1 and CDR2 from the germline V gene are LNHDA and SQIVND (reference sequence). The V and J ends lost 7 bases and 4 bases respectively, with 14 bases between them. The CDR3 covers 14 residues. CDR3 sequence: CASIPDTAGNTIYF. The CDR3 DNA follows: TGTGCCAGTATTCCGGACACAGCCGGAAACACCATATATTTT.

This clone has just one count. The chain recombines TRBV6-1 with TRBJ2-7, with TRBD2 matching over 8 bases. The CDR3 contains 15 residues. V lost 2 bases and J lost 1; bases outside the gene matches: 4. The germline V gene encodes CDR1 MNHNS and CDR2 SASEGT. CDR3 in amino acids: CASSEISGGSYEQYF. The DNA of the CDR3 is TGTGCCAGCAGTGAAATAAGCGGGGGTTCCTACGAGCAGTACTTC.

This chain connects TRBV2 to TRBJ1-2; weak D call: TRBD1 (6 bases). The V and J ends lost 7 bases and 8 bases respectively, with 17 bases between them. Germline CDR1 is SNHLY and CDR2 is FYNNEI. The CDR3 is made up of 13 amino acids. CDR3 in amino acids: CASIDRPLWGYTF. The CDR3 coding sequence is TGTGCCAGCATAGACAGGCCCTTGTGGGGCTACACCTTC.

The chain carries TRBV2 and TRBJ2-5, with D perhaps matching TRBD1 (6 bases). The germline CDR1 and CDR2 sequences are SNHLY and FYNNEI. This CDR3 comprises 14 residues. Trimming removed 5 bases at V and 0 bases at J, with 10 bases between. The CDR3 spells CASSQQGYQETQYF. The CDR3 nucleotides read TGTGCCAGCAGTCAACAGGGCTACCAAGAGACCCAGTACTTC.

The chain couples TRBV30 to TRBJ2-7; unclear D gene. Trimming left V 1 base short and J 1 base short, with 11 bases between. This CDR3 spans 14 amino acids. Germline loops: CDR1 GTSNPN, CDR2 SVGIG (reference sequence). The CDR3 protein is CAWSGLSGSYEQYF. Here the CDR3 DNA reads TGTGCCTGGAGTGGGTTATCAGGTTCCTACGAGCAGTACTTC.

This chain joins TRBV6-6 and TRBJ2-1; 7 positions agree with TRBD1. The CDR3 has 15 amino acids. Per the germline V gene, CDR1 is MNHNY and CDR2 is SVGAGI (reference sequence). V shed 4 bases, J shed 5 bases, and the junction held 8 bases outside the gene matches. The CDR3 reads CASSSSLGTDNEQFF. CDR3 nucleotides: TGTGCCAGCAGTTCCTCCCTCGGGACAGACAATGAGCAGTTCTTC.

The chain is built from TRBV7-2 and TRBJ1-5; 7 nucleotides agree with TRBD1. V was pared by 1 base and J by 4 bases, with 7 bases of the junction left unmatched. CDR1 is SGHTA, CDR2 FQGNSA, per germline. The CDR3 totals 16 residues. The CDR3 protein is CASSLGYRGSNQPQHF. As DNA, the CDR3 is TGTGCCAGCAGCTTAGGTTACAGGGGTTCGAATCAGCCCCAGCATTTT.